This T cell receptor beta chain is from a study of identical twins (dated by TCRdb to the mid-2010s). Regarding the complete study: To test whether fetal clonotypes persist, this study deep-sequenced TCR alpha and beta repertoires from monozygotic twins, from unrelated adults of various ages, and from cord blood. Replicate twin experiments were performed at different times using different library preparation protocols to rule out contamination.

Points the paper makes about the study in general: Conclusions relied on cross-sectional statistical analysis, since the same donors could not be followed over many years. Excess twin sharing in beta out-of-frame sequences was weaker because fewer shared sequences lowered the signal-to-noise ratio. Invariant T cells such as MAIT and iNKT could partly confound zero-insertion analyses, although diverse VJ usage argued against such confounding for most clonotypes. Compared with coincidental sharing between unrelated individuals, out-of-frame TCR alpha sequences shared between twins had an excess of sequences with low generation probability. Recombination models systematically underestimated out-of-frame TCR alpha sharing in monozygotic twins but agreed with sharing between unrelated individuals. Fewer insertions were carried by abundant cord blood beta clonotypes; a weaker similar trend was observed in young adult naive repertoires, while no such trend was observed in memory repertoires.

Library method: 5' RACE. Sequenced on an Illumina HiSeq 2000. Template switching added a universal primer binding site, and the final cDNA carried a unique molecular identifier that allowed TCR cDNA molecules to be counted accurately. Specific primers in the conserved constant-segment region were used to synthesize first-strand cDNA for TCR alpha and beta chains. To control for contamination, each cDNA library was double barcoded with a SMART-Mk sample barcode plus Illumina barcodes. TruSeq adapter sequences and Illumina sample barcodes were added in two successive PCR steps. Sequencing of the TCR alpha and beta cDNA libraries was done on the Illumina HiSeq platform using custom primers. In the original analysis: Unique molecular identifiers were extracted from raw reads with MiGEC, and CDR3 positions were determined with MiXCR. For each individual, recombination models were inferred using an EM algorithm with the repgenHMM and IGoR tools. The tcR package in R was used for shared clonotype analysis, with sharing normalized by the product of cloneset sizes. To study raw recombination free of thymic and clonal selection effects, out-of-frame nonproductive sequences were analyzed. Clones were called with MiXCR by TCRdb after fastp trimmed the public reads at Q25, and only in-frame beta chains were retained. Under each unique CDR3 protein, matching rows form one entry showing the most common genes and DNA. V and J calls and clone size were set by TCRdb, not the authors. This sample has some 630,000 distinct CDR3 sequences in its table, and roughly 7.1% of those were observed once. Roughly 1.6% of the sample is in the top ten clones.

Ten or more counts support this clonotype. Its antigen has not been determined. It has no much larger one-base neighbor in the sample; base qualities were not kept. Only healthy Caucasian donors were included. The twin cohort consisted of three pairs of female monozygotic twins, all aged about 18 to 30 years. RNA for TCR libraries was isolated from peripheral blood mononuclear cells. V lost 6 bases and J lost 7 bases; the stretch between them is 16 bases long. In the germline V gene, CDR1 corresponds to MNHNS and CDR2 to SASEGT. There are 15 amino acids in the CDR3, from cysteine to phenylalanine inclusive. CDR3 DNA is the only sequence kept; it has 45 bases, read in frame from the first base. The sample also formed part of further work on yellow fever vaccine responses in identical twins. Per that second paper: The authors reported that the T cell response to vaccination in identical twins appeared partly convergent and partly personalized. The study precisely tracked vaccine-responding T cell clones in identical twins.

The receptor chain draws on TRBV6-1 and TRBJ1-6; TRBD1 is possibly the D segment (5 matching bases). Sample: PBMCs. This receptor was taken from a woman aged 18-29 years in good health. The nucleotide sequence reads as follows: TGTGCCAGCAGCCGAGCGGGGGACCTAAATTCACCCCTCCACTTT. This is translated as CASSRAGDLNSPLHF.